The rows below give T cell receptor beta chains drawn from one sample of a study of OX40 agonist ivuxolimab in advanced cancers. Assay used: immunoSEQ multiplex PCR; TCRdb lists only in-frame clones, some missing. Of tens of thousands of clones listed, roughly 89% are singletons. Sequences were derived from CD4+ or CD8+ T cells sorted from blood, sampled in a trial of the OX40 agonist ivuxolimab. Receptors originate from an adult with an advanced solid tumor such as melanoma, head and neck, liver or kidney cancer. The CDR3 runs from the conserved cysteine through the conserved F or W. The order of the fields is V gene, clone size, CDR3 protein. Clone sizes are given selectively: once, few, many, or a class where the clone is expanded.

>TRBV2|NA
CASSAGHQETQYF
>TRBV7-2|NA
CASSRGWGSGANVLTF
>TRBV7-9|NA
CASSLYGGQTHMEAFF
>TRBV18|NA
CASSPGSSNQPQHF
>TRBV19|few
CASSGRVYSNQPQHF
>TRBV18|NA
CASSPPGTGSNEQYF
>TRBV19|NA
CASSMTGSQTQYF
>TRBV20-1|NA
CSAREMDTQYF
>TRBV5-4|few
CASSHFLTSGNANEQFF
>TRBV30|NA
CAWSGGLTSTDTQYF
>TRBV4-1|once
CASSLRQGMGTEAFF
>TRBV11-3|NA
CAILLRDRFINEQFF
>TRBV19|NA
CASLGGHLGAKLFF
>TRBV19|NA
CASSDHRGRSGQPQHF
>TRBV7-9|NA
CASVRIGTSGRYEQYF
>TRBV30|NA
CAWSFISVKSEKLFF
>TRBV29-1|NA
CSVDVGTDEQYF
>TRBV21-1|NA
CASSKGWRGGRDTEAFF
>TRBV6-5|NA
CASSDRETNEKLFF
>TRBV29-1|NA
CSVEPGARGTDTQYF
>TRBV4-2|NA
CASSRQSGGTNEKLFF
>TRBV15|once
CATSRERGRTGPGNTIYF
>TRBV7-2|NA
CASRLDRVSGELFF
>TRBV2|NA
CANTFGTGPADTQYF
>TRBV5-1|NA
CASAEGMLATNEKLFF
>TRBV19|NA
CASSIRGYLGEQYF
>TRBV19|NA
CASSMPFGGVGYTF
>TRBV30|NA
CAWARSGAGIQYF
>TRBV19|few
CASSIGVPQPQHF
>TRBV11-2|NA
CASSLDIGPSGREQYF
>TRBV30|NA
CAWSVSYSNQPQHF